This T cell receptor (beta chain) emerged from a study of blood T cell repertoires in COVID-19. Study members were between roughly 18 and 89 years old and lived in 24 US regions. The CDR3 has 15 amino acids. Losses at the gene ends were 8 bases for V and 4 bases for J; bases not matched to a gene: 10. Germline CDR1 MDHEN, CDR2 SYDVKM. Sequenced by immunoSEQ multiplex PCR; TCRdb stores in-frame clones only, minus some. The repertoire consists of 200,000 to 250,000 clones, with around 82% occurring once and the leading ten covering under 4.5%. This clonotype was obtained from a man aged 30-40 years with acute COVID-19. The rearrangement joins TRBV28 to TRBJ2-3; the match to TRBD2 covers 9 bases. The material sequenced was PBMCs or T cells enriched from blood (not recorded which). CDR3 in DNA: TGTGCCAGCCACTTAGTCGCGGGGGGGGCAGATACGCAGTATTTT. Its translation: CASHLVAGGADTQYF.